This entry lists 17 T cell receptor beta chains sequenced from one sample in a study of shared clonotypes between healthy human individuals. Only in-frame clones appear in the TCRdb table, and some are missing; sequencing was by immunoSEQ multiplex PCR. The sample lists under 1,900,000 clones; less than 99% were seen once. The sample taken for sequencing was naive CD4+ T cells sorted from blood. Specified subset: CD45RA+ positively selected. The receptor set was obtained from a man aged 25-45 years in good health.

The gene calls are TRBV5-4 and TRBJ2-7; D might be TRBD2 (6 bases). Trimming removed 3 bases from V and 2 bases from J, with 18 bases in between. The CDR3 extends over 16 amino acids. Germline CDR1 and CDR2: SGHNT and YYREEE (reference sequence). The CDR3 bases are TGTGCCAGCAGCTCAGGAAAAACTAGCACCGCCTACGAGCAGTACTTC. The encoded protein is CASSSGKTSTAYEQYF. Looking up the rest from reference TRBV5-4 and TRBJ2-7 gives the full variable domain: ETGVTQSPTHLIKTRGQQVTLRCSSQSGHNTVSWYQQALGQGPQFIFQYYREEENGRGNFPPRFSGLQFPNYSSELNVNALELDDSALYLCASSSGKTSTAYEQYFGPGTRLTVT.

The count of this clone is one. V is TRBV5-1 and J is TRBJ1-5; the D gene is possibly TRBD1 (6 bases). V was trimmed by 4 bases and J by 2 bases, leaving 13 bases between them. CDR3 length: 15 residues. Germline CDR1 reads SGHRS; CDR2 reads YFSETQ. The DNA of the CDR3 is TGCGCCAGCAGCCCTGGGACAAGCGGCAATCAGCCCCAGCATTTT. Translating gives CASSPGTSGNQPQHF.

As for this clone: The germline gene is not matched at one end of the junction; a read error may be the cause. The chain carries TRBV7-7 and TRBJ2-2, with a weak D call TRBD2 (5 bases). Germline lookup yields CDR1 SSHAT and CDR2 FNYEAQ (reference sequence). The CDR3 is 13 residues long. The CDR3 DNA reads TGTGCTAGCAGCTCAGAGGGTTCCGGGGAGCTGTTTTTT. Encoded protein: CASSSEGSGELFF.

The chain is built from TRBV7-3 and TRBJ2-2; no firm D call. V shed 6 bases and J shed 0 bases, with 8 bases lying between them. Germline CDR1 and CDR2: SGHTA and FQGTGA. The CDR3 consists of 14 residues. The chain's CDR3 is CASRPTANTGELFF. The CDR3 nucleotides read TGTGCCAGCAGACCAACAGCGAACACCGGGGAGCTGTTTTTT.

This clone was found once. Other DNA sequences from this sample encode an identical CDR3 as well. The rearrangement uses TRBV9 and TRBJ1-2; 7 bases are a match to TRBD1. Looked up from germline, CDR1 is SGDLS and CDR2 is YYNGEE. The CDR3 is 13 residues long. Trimming took 0 bases from V and 4 from J; bases not matched to a gene: 0. CDR3 nucleotide sequence: TGTGCCAGCAGCGTAGGGGACAGCTATGGCTACACCTTC. It is translated as CASSVGDSYGYTF.

This clone was seen only once. This chain links TRBV5-1 with TRBJ2-7; maybe TRBD2 (5 bases). The V and J ends lost 3 bases and 0 bases respectively, with 22 bases between them. The CDR3 is 18 residues long. The germline gives CDR1 SGHRS, CDR2 YFSETQ. Written as DNA, the CDR3 is TGCGCCAGCAGCTCCCGTTCCGAGGCGGGTACTCCCTCCTACGAGCAGTACTTC. This encodes CASSSRSEAGTPSYEQYF.

The J gene is TRBJ1-2, the V gene TRBV4-1; 7 bases align to TRBD1. This CDR3 is built from 19 residues. The V and J ends lost 0 bases and 3 bases, in that order; junction bases with no gene match: 16. Germline lookup yields CDR1 MGHRA and CDR2 YSYEKL. CDR3 DNA sequence: TGCGCCAGCAGCCAAGAGTGGTGGGAGGAGGGGGCGCGGGACTATGGCTACACCTTC. Protein product: CASSQEWWEEGARDYGYTF.

This clone was seen a single time. This chain connects TRBV5-4 to TRBJ2-7; 8 positions match TRBD2. The junction had 9 bases not matched to a gene; V was cut back by 4 bases and J by 0 bases. CDR3 length: 16 residues. The germline V gene has CDR1 SGHNT and CDR2 YYREEE (reference sequence). The CDR3 loop is CASSPSSGKSSYEQYF. DNA of the CDR3: TGTGCCAGCAGCCCTAGTAGCGGGAAGAGCTCCTACGAGCAGTACTTC. Together with reference TRBV5-4 and TRBJ2-7, the CDR3 gives the full variable domain: ETGVTQSPTHLIKTRGQQVTLRCSSQSGHNTVSWYQQALGQGPQFIFQYYREEENGRGNFPPRFSGLQFPNYSSELNVNALELDDSALYLCASSPSSGKSSYEQYFGPGTRLTVT.

This sequence joins TRBV15 and TRBJ2-3; tentatively, D is TRBD1 or TRBD2 (5 bases each). Germline V gene sequence: CDR1 LNHNV, CDR2 YYDKDF (reference sequence). The CDR3 is made up of 16 amino acids. V lost 1 base and J lost 0, with 11 bases in between. CDR3 in DNA: TGTGCCACCAGCAGAGGAAGGGACCCGAGCACAGATACGCAGTATTTT. This translates into CATSRGRDPSTDTQYF.

The rearrangement links TRBV7-3 to TRBJ2-1; a possible D gene is TRBD2 (6 bases). The germline V gene has CDR1 SGHTA and CDR2 FQGTGA. The V end was cut by 3 bases, the J end by 5 bases, with 8 bases between. This CDR3 spans 13 amino acids. This CDR3 reads CASSLDYNNEQFF. CDR3 nucleotides: TGTGCCAGCAGCTTGGACTATAACAATGAGCAGTTCTTC.

The genes are TRBV19 and TRBJ2-5; 8 bases align to TRBD1. CDR1 is LNHDA, CDR2 SQIVND, per germline (reference sequence). After removal of 3 bases from V and 5 bases from J, the junction contained 11 bases not matched to a gene. The CDR3 totals 16 residues. The CDR3 nucleotides are TGTGCCAGTAGTATTCGTCCAGGGGGCATTGCGGAGACCCAGTACTTC. It encodes CASSIRPGGIAETQYF. Complete variable domain (other parts from reference TRBV19 and TRBJ2-5): DGGITQSPKYLFRKEGQNVTLSCEQNLNHDAMYWYRQDPGQGLRLIYYSQIVNDFQKGDIAEGYSVSREKKESFPLTVTSAQKNPTAFYLCASSIRPGGIAETQYFGPGTRLLVL.

The CDR3 sequence: CASSLVQVHGYTF. CDR3 nucleotide sequence: TGTGCCAGCAGCTTGGTTCAGGTACACGGCTACACCTTC. The V and J genes are TRBV5-4 and TRBJ1-2; D gene ambiguous. CDR1 is SGHNT, CDR2 YYREEE, per germline (reference sequence). Deletions cut 0 bases from V and 8 bases from J, with 11 bases between. The CDR3 totals 13 residues.

As for this clone: This CDR3 is also generated by other DNA sequences in the sample. V is TRBV14 and J is TRBJ2-7; D is undetermined. Trimming left V 0 bases short and J 5 bases short, with 2 bases between. Germline-derived CDR1 and CDR2 are SGHDN and FVKESK. The CDR3 has 11 residues. Here the CDR3 reads CASSQDHEQYF. CDR3 DNA: TGTGCCAGCAGCCAAGATCACGAGCAGTACTTC.

The chain carries TRBV20-1 and TRBJ2-4, with D uncertain. The CDR3 extends over 11 amino acids. V lost 3 bases to trimming and J lost 11 bases, with 11 bases between them. Germline V CDR1 and CDR2: DFQATT, SNEGSKA (reference sequence). The CDR3 DNA reads as TGCAGTGCTAGTGGGCTTGGATTTCAGTACTTC. Protein product: CSASGLGFQYF.

Worth noting for this clone: At the DNA level, this CDR3 is encoded by other sequences in the same sample as well. This chain uses TRBV28 with TRBJ2-7; weak D call: TRBD1 (5 bases). The germline V gene encodes CDR1 MDHEN and CDR2 SYDVKM. The germline V and J ends were trimmed by 3 bases and 4 bases, with 7 bases remaining between them. The CDR3 has 12 amino acids. CDR3 sequence: CASSLAGYEQYF. The CDR3 coding sequence is TGTGCCAGCAGTTTGGCAGGGTACGAGCAGTACTTC.

Turning to this clone: Other DNA sequences in this specimen translate into the identical CDR3. The chain carries TRBV18 and TRBJ2-7; D gene ambiguous. The length of the CDR3 is 12 residues. The ends were cut back, 2 bases at V and 4 bases at J, with 6 bases in the middle. Looked up from germline, CDR1 is KGHSH and CDR2 is LQKENI. This chain's CDR3 is CASSPGVYEQYF. DNA of the CDR3: TGTGCCAGCTCACCAGGTGTATACGAGCAGTACTTC. Complete variable domain (other parts from reference TRBV18 and TRBJ2-7): NAGVMQNPRHLVRRRGQEARLRCSPMKGHSHVYWYRQLPEEGLKFMVYLQKENIIDESGMPKERFSAEFPKEGPSILRIQQVVRGDSAAYFCASSPGVYEQYFGPGTRLTVT.

This chain joins TRBV13 and TRBJ2-3; D perhaps matches TRBD1 (6 bases). This CDR3 contains 15 residues. Germline-derived CDR1 and CDR2 are PRHDT and FYEKMQ (reference sequence). Between the trimmed V and J ends, which lost 3 bases and 0 bases, there was a span of 10 bases. CDR3 coding DNA: TGTGCCAGCAGCTTTAGGACAGCTAGCACAGATACGCAGTATTTT. Its protein product is CASSFRTASTDTQYF.